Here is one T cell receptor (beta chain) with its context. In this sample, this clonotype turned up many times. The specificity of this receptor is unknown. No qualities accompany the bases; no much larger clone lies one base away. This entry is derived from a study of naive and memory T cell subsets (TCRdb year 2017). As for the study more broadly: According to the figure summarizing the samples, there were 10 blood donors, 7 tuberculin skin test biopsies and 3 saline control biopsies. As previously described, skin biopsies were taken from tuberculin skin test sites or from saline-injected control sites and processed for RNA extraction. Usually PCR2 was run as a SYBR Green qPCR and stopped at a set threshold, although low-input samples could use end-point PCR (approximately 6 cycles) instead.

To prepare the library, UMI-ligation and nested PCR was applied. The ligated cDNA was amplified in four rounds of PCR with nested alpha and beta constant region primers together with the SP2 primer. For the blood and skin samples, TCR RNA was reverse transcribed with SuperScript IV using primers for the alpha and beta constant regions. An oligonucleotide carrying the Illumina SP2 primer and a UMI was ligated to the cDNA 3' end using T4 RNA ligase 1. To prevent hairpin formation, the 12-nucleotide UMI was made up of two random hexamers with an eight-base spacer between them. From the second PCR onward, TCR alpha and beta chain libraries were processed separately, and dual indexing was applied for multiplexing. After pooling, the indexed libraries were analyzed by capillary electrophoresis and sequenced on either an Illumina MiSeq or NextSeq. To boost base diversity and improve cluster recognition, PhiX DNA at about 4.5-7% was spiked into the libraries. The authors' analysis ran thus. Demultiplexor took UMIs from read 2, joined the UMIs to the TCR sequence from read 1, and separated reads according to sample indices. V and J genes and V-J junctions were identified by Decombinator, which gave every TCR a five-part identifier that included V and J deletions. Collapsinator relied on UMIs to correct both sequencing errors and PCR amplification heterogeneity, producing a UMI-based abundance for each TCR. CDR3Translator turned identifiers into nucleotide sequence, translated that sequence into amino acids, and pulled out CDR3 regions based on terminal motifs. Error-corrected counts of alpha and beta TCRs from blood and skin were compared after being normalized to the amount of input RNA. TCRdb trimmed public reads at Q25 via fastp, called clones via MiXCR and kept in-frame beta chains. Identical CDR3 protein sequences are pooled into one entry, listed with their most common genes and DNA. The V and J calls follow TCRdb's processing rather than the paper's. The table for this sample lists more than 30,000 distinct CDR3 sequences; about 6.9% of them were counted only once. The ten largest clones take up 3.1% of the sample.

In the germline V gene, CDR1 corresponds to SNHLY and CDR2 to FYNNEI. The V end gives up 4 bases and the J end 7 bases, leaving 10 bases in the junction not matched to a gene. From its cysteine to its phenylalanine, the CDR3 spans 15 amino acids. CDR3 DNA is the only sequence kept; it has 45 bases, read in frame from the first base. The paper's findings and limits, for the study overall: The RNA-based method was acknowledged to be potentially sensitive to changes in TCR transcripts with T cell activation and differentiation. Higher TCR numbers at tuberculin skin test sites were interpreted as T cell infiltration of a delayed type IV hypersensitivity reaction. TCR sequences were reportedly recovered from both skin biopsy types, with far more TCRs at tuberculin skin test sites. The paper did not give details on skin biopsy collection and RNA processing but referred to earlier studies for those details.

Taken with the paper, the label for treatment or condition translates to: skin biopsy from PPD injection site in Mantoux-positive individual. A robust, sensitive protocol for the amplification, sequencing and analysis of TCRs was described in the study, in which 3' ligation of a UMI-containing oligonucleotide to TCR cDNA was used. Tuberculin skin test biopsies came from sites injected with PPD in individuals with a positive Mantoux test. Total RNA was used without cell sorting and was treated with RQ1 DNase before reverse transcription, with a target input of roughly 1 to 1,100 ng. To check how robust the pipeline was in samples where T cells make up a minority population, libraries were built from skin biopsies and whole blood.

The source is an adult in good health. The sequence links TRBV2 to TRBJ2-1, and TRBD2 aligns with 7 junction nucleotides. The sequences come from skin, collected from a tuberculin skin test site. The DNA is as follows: TGTGCCAGCAGTGGAAGTTTTCCAGCGGGGAATGAGCAGTTCTTC. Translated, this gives CASSGSFPAGNEQFF.